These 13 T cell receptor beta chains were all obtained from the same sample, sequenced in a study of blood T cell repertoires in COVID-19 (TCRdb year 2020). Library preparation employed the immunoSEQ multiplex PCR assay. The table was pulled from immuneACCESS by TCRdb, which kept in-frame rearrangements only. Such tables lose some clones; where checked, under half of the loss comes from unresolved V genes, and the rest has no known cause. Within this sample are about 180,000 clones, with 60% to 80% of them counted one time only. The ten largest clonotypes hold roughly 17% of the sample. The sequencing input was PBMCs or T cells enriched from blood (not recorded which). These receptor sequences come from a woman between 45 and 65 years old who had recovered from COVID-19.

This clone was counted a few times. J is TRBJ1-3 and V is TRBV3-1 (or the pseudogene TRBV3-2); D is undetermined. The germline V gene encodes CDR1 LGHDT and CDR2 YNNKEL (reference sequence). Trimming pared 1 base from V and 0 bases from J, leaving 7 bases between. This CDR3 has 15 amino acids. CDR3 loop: CASSQGPISGNTIYF. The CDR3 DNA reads TGTGCCAGCAGCCAAGGTCCCATCTCTGGAAACACCATATATTTT.

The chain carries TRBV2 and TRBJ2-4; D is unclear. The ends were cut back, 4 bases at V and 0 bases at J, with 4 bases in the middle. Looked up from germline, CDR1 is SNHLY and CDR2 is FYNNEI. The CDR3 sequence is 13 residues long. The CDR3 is CASSAEAKNIQYF. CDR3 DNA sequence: TGTGCCAGCAGTGCAGAAGCCAAAAACATTCAGTACTTC. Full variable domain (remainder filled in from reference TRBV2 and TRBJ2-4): EPEVTQTPSHQVTQMGQEVILRCVPISNHLYFYWYRQILGQKVEFLVSFYNNEISEKSEIFDDQFSVERPDGSNFTLKIRSTKLEDSAMYFCASSAEAKNIQYFGAGTRLSVL.

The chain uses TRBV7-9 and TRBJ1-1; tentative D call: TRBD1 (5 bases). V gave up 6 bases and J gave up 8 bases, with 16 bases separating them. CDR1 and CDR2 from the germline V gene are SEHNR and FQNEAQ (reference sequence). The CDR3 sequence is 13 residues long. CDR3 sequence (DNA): TGTGCCAGCAGTCCGGACACGTCCTTAGAAGCTTTCTTT. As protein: CASSPDTSLEAFF. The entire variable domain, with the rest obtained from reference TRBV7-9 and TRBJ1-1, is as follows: DTGVSQNPRHKITKRGQNVTFRCDPISEHNRLYWYRQTLGQGPEFLTYFQNEAQLEKSRLLSDRFSAERPKGSFSTLEIQRTEQGDSAMYLCASSPDTSLEAFFGQGTRLTVV.

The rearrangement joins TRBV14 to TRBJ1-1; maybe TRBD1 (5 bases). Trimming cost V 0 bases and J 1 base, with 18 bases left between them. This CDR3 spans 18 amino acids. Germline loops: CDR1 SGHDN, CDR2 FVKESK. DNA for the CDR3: TGTGCCAGCAGCCAAGACCCTTTAGGTAGGGGCTGGAACACTGAAGCTTTCTTT. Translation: CASSQDPLGRGWNTEAFF.

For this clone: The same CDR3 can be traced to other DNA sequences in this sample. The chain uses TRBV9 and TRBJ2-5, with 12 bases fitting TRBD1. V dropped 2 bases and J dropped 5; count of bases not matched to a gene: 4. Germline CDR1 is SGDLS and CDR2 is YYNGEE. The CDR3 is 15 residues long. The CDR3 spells CASSVGQGARETQYF. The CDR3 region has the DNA TGTGCCAGCAGCGTGGGACAGGGGGCGCGGGAGACCCAGTACTTC. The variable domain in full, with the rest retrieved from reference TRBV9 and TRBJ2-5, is DSGVTQTPKHLITATGQRVTLRCSPRSGDLSVYWYQQSLDQGLQFLIQYYNGEERAKGNILERFSAQQFPDLHSELNLSSLELGDSALYFCASSVGQGARETQYFGPGTRLLVL.

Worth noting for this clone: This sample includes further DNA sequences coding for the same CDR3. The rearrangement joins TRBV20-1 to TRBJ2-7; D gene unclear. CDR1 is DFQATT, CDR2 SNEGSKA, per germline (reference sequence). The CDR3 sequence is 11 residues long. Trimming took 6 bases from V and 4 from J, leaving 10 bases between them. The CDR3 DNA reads TGCAGTGCCCGAGACACGTACGAGCAGTACTTC. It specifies CSARDTYEQYF.

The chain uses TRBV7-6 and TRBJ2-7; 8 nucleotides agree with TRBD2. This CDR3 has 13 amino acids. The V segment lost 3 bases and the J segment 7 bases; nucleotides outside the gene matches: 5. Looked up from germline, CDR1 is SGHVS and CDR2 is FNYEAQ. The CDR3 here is CASSFSGKGEQYF. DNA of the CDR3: TGTGCCAGCAGCTTTAGCGGGAAGGGGGAGCAGTACTTC.

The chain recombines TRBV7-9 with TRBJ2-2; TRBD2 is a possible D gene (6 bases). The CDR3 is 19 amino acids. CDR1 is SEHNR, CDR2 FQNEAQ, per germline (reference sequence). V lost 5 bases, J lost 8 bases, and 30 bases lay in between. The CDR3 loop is CASSPQRLLSGRPNGELFF. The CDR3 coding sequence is TGTGCCAGCAGCCCTCAGCGGTTGCTAAGCGGGCGACCCAATGGGGAGCTGTTTTTT.

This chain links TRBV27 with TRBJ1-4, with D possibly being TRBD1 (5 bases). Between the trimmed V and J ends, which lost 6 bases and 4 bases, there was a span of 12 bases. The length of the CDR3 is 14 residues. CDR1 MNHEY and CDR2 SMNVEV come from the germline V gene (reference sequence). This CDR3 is CASSRDWSNEKLFF. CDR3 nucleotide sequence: TGTGCCAGCAGCCGGGACTGGAGTAATGAAAAACTGTTTTTT.

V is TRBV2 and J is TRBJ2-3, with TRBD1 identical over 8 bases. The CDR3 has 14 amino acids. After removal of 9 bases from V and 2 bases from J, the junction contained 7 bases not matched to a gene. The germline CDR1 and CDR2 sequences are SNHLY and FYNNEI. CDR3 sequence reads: CASLPGQATDTQYF. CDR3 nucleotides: TGTGCCAGTCTCCCGGGACAGGCCACAGATACGCAGTATTTT.

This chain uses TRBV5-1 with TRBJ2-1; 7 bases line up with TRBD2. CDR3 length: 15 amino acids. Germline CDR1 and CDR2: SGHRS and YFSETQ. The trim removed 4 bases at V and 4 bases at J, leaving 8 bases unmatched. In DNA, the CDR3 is TGCGCCAGCAGCCCATTAAGCGGGAATTACAATGAGCAGTTCTTC. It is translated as CASSPLSGNYNEQFF. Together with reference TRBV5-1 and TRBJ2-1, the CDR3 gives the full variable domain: KAGVTQTPRYLIKTRGQQVTLSCSPISGHRSVSWYQQTPGQGLQFLFEYFSETQRNKGNFPGRFSGRQFSNSRSEMNVSTLELGDSALYLCASSPLSGNYNEQFFGPGTRLTVL.

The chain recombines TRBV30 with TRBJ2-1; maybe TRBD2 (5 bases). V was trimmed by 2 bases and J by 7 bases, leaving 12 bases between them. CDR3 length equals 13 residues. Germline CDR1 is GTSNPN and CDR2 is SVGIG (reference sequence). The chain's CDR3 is CAWSPLSGNEQFF. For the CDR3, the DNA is TGTGCCTGGAGTCCCCTCAGCGGTAATGAGCAGTTCTTC.

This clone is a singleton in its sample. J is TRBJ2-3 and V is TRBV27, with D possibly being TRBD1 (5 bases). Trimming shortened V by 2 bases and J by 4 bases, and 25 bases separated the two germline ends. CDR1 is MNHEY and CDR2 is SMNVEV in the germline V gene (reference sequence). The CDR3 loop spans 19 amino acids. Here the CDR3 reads CASSLRYSGAIRAPDTQYF. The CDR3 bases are TGTGCCAGCAGTTTAAGGTATTCTGGGGCAATCCGGGCCCCAGATACGCAGTATTTT.